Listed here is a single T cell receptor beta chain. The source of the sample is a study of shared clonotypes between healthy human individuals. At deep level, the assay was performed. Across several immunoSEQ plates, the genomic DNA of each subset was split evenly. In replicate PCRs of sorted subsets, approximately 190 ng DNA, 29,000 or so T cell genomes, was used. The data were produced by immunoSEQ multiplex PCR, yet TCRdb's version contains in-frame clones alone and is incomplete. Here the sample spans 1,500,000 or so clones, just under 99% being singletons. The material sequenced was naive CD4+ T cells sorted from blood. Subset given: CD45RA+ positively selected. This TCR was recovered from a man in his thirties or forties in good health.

CDR3 region: CASSPQGVSYEQYF. The CDR3 DNA sequence: TGCGCCAGCAGCCCACAGGGGGTCTCCTACGAGCAGTACTTC. The chain couples TRBV4-1 to TRBJ2-5; 8 nucleotides align to TRBD1. The J call may be in error: the DNA end matches TRBJ2-7 better. Germline CDR1 is MGHRA and CDR2 is YSYEKL. The CDR3 sequence is 14 residues long.